Listed below are T cell receptor beta chains from one sample, sequenced in a study of technical replicates of blood from a few donors. Assay: immunoSEQ multiplex PCR; the TCRdb copy retains only in-frame clones and omits some. The data hold about 94,000 clones, with around 95% observed a single time. Sequencing was performed on T cells isolated from PBMCs. Receptor source: a human donor in good health. Each CDR3 is given with its conserved first and last residue. A D gene is named only where the DNA matches it firmly.

j_call v_call d_call cdr3_nt cdr3_aa
TRBJ1-3 TRBV2 - TGTGCCAGCGGCAGGGTTCGCTCTGGAAACACCATATATTTT CASGRVRSGNTIYF
TRBJ1-1 TRBV5-1 - TGCGCCAGCAGCTTACGACAAAGGAACACTGAAGCTTTCTTT CASSLRQRNTEAFF
TRBJ2-2 TRBV6-4 - TGTGCCAGCAGTGATACCCTAGAGACCTCACTCACCGGGGAGCTGTTTTTT CASSDTLETSLTGELFF
TRBJ1-6 TRBV2 - TGTGCCAGCAGTGAATCCTTGGACACTTCACCCCTCCACTTT CASSESLDTSPLHF
TRBJ2-1 TRBV7-9 TRBD2 TGTGCCAGCAGCTCCCCGGGACTAGCGGGGAGGGGTGAGCAGTTCTTC CASSSPGLAGRGEQFF
TRBJ1-3 TRBV4-1 - TGCGCCAGCAGCCAAGGGATACCGGGGGGTAGAAACACCATATATTTT CASSQGIPGGRNTIYF
TRBJ2-2 TRBV18 - TGTGCCAGCTCACCAACAGGGCTCTATGTCGCCGGGGAGCTGTTTTTT CASSPTGLYVAGELFF
TRBJ2-2 TRBV28 TRBD2 TGTGCCAGCAGACCAGCGGGAGACACCGGGGAGCTGTTTTTT CASRPAGDTGELFF
TRBJ1-2 TRBV7-9 - TGTGCCAGCAGCTCCTCCGGGACAAACTATGGCTACACCTTC CASSSSGTNYGYTF
TRBJ1-5 TRBV15 TRBD1 TGTGCCACCAGACCTGGGACAGGGTACAATCAGCCCCAGCATTTT CATRPGTGYNQPQHF
TRBJ2-7 TRBV5-1 - TGCGCCAGCAGCCTGAGTTACTCCTACGAGCAGTACTTC CASSLSYSYEQYF
TRBJ2-1 TRBV6-1 TRBD1 TGTGCCAGCAGTACTGACAGGGGGGATTGGAATGAGCAGTTCTTC CASSTDRGDWNEQFF
TRBJ1-1 TRBV27 TRBD1 TGTGCCAGCCATAAATGGTGGGACAGGGGTGGCACTGAAGCTTTCTTT CASHKWWDRGGTEAFF
TRBJ2-7 TRBV7-2 TRBD1 TGTGCCAGCAGCTTCAGGACAGGGCCATCCTACGAGCAGTACTTC CASSFRTGPSYEQYF
TRBJ2-7 TRBV27 - TGTGCCAGCAGTTTGCAGGTTAAGTCCTACGAGCAGTACTTC CASSLQVKSYEQYF
TRBJ2-1 TRBV4-1 - TGCGCCAGCAGCCAAGTAGTCAACTCCTACAATGAGCAGTTCTTC CASSQVVNSYNEQFF
TRBJ2-1 TRBV9 TRBD1 TGTGCCAGCAGCGTGAGGGGGGTCGACAGGGGAACCTACAATGAGCAGTTCTTC CASSVRGVDRGTYNEQFF